Shown below are 12 T cell receptor beta chains from a single sample sequenced in a study of blood T cell repertoires in COVID-19. Libraries were prepared by immunoSEQ multiplex PCR; TCRdb keeps only in-frame clonotypes and omits some of them. The data hold some 210,000 clones, with around 80% observed a single time. Sequencing used peripheral blood. Receptors originate from a woman in her thirties or forties with acute or convalescent COVID-19.

The J gene is TRBJ1-2, the V gene TRBV11-2; D perhaps matches TRBD1 (6 bases). The V gene's germline CDR1 is SGHAT and CDR2 FQNNGV. This CDR3 has 15 residues. The V and J ends lost 5 bases and 2 bases respectively, with 15 bases between them. The CDR3 loop reads CASSVGTRGNYGYTF. In DNA form, the CDR3 reads TGTGCCAGCAGCGTAGGGACAAGGGGAAACTATGGCTACACCTTC. Combining the CDR3 with reference TRBV11-2 and TRBJ1-2 gives the whole variable domain EAGVAQSPRYKIIEKRQSVAFWCNPISGHATLYWYQQILGQGPKLLIQFQNNGVVDDSQLPKDRFSAERLKGVDSTLKIQPAKLEDSAVYLCASSVGTRGNYGYTFGSGTRLTVV.

The J gene is TRBJ2-7, the V gene TRBV20-1; maybe TRBD1 (5 bases). V lost 3 bases and J 7 bases, leaving 13 bases between the germline ends. Germline lookup yields CDR1 DFQATT and CDR2 SNEGSKA (reference sequence). The CDR3 sequence is 12 residues long. The CDR3 nucleotides are TGCAGTGCTAGTGGTCCAGGGCTAGAGCAGTACTTC. As protein: CSASGPGLEQYF.

The chain's CDR3 is CASSVGQGPNTGELFF. For the CDR3, the DNA is TGTGCCAGCAGCGTAGGACAGGGGCCGAACACCGGGGAGCTGTTTTTT. The V and J genes are TRBV9 and TRBJ2-2; 8 bases are shared with TRBD1. CDR1 is SGDLS, CDR2 YYNGEE, per germline. V trimming: 0 bases; J trimming: 0 bases; junction bases outside the gene matches: 1. There are 16 residues in the CDR3.

The chain couples TRBV7-2 to TRBJ2-7; 10 bases agree with TRBD2. The CDR3 consists of 14 residues. J lost 2 bases, V lost 2 bases, and 0 bases had no gene match. Per the germline V gene, CDR1 is SGHTA and CDR2 is FQGNSA. CDR3 DNA sequence: TGTGCCAGCAGCTTAACTAGCGGGACCTACGAGCAGTACTTC. Translating it yields CASSLTSGTYEQYF.

The rearrangement joins TRBV30 to TRBJ2-2; D is unresolved. Germline lookup yields CDR1 GTSNPN and CDR2 SVGIG (reference sequence). The CDR3 sequence is 10 residues long. V was pared by 7 bases and J by 2 bases, with 2 bases between. Here the CDR3 DNA reads TGTGCCTCTAACACCGGGGAGCTGTTTTTT. Translating gives CASNTGELFF.

The V call is TRBV28, the J call TRBJ2-2, with 10 nucleotides matching TRBD2. This CDR3 region has 15 residues. The trim removed 10 bases at V and 0 bases at J, leaving 5 bases unmatched. Germline V CDR1 and CDR2: MDHEN, SYDVKM. The CDR3 loop reads CATQTSGTNTGELFF. The DNA of the CDR3 is TGTGCCACCCAAACTAGCGGGACGAACACCGGGGAGCTGTTTTTT.

The CDR3 here is CATSPGTSSYEQYF. For the CDR3, the DNA is TGTGCCACCAGCCCAGGGACTAGCTCCTACGAGCAGTACTTC. The V gene is TRBV15, the J gene TRBJ2-7; 8 bases line up with TRBD2. The CDR3 runs to 14 residues. J gave up 0 bases and V 5 bases, and 3 bases lay outside the gene matches. Germline V gene data show CDR1 as LNHNV and CDR2 as YYDKDF (reference sequence).

The rearrangement joins TRBV7-2 to TRBJ2-5; D remains unclear. CDR3 length: 14 amino acids. Germline CDR1 reads SGHTA; CDR2 reads FQGNSA. V dropped 1 base and J dropped 2 bases, with 8 bases sitting between them. CDR3: CASSLGTYQETQYF. As DNA, the CDR3 is TGTGCCAGCAGCTTAGGTACATATCAAGAGACCCAGTACTTC.

V gene TRBV5-1 combines with J gene TRBJ2-2; 7 bases fit TRBD2. This CDR3 has 16 amino acids. The germline gives CDR1 SGHRS, CDR2 YFSETQ. Germline trimming cut 4 bases from V and 6 bases from J; bases unmatched to any gene: 12. CDR3 region: CASSPTSSHGAGELFF. The CDR3 region has the DNA TGCGCCAGCAGCCCGACTAGCTCCCATGGGGCCGGGGAGCTGTTTTTT.

This clone was picked up a small number of times. V usage is TRBV5-6 and J usage is TRBJ1-2, with no clear D. Germline assignment: CDR1 SGHDT and CDR2 YYEEEE. V lost 0 bases and J 13 bases, leaving 10 bases between the germline ends. The CDR3 is 11 residues long. CDR3 in DNA: TGTGCCAGCAGCTTGGCCTCCTTTCTCACCTTC. This encodes CASSLASFLTF.

The rearrangement uses TRBV18 and TRBJ1-3; no definite D call. V was cut by 2 bases and J by 2 bases, with 10 bases left in between. CDR3 length: 15 amino acids. Germline V lookup: CDR1 KGHSH, CDR2 LQKENI. DNA for the CDR3: TGTGCCAGCTCACCAGTTGAGGGCACTGGAAACACCATATATTTT. Its protein is CASSPVEGTGNTIYF.

The V gene is TRBV19, the J gene TRBJ2-5, with D perhaps matching TRBD1 (5 bases). Deletions cut 3 bases from V and 5 bases from J, with 13 bases between. The germline CDR1 and CDR2 sequences are LNHDA and SQIVND (reference sequence). The CDR3 sequence is 14 residues long. In nucleotides, the CDR3 is TGTGCCAGTAGTATCCCCCGCAGGGTTGAGACCCAGTACTTC. It encodes CASSIPRRVETQYF.